Following are 16 T cell receptor beta chains from one sample sequenced in a study of OX40 agonist ivuxolimab in advanced cancers. Sequencing used immunoSEQ multiplex PCR; TCRdb keeps in-frame clones, though not all of them. Counted here are 40,000 to 55,000 clones, 88% occurring once; the ten biggest clones make up less than 4%. Material: CD4+ or CD8+ T cells sorted from blood, obtained in a trial of the OX40 agonist ivuxolimab. Every receptor here comes from an adult with an advanced solid tumor such as melanoma, head and neck, liver or kidney cancer.

By share, this clone ranks as medium-sized. V and J are TRBV2 and TRBJ1-4; TRBD1 matches 10 bases. The CDR3 is 17 residues long. Germline values: CDR1 SNHLY, CDR2 FYNNEI. V gave up 7 bases and J gave up 0 bases; unmatched junction bases: 8. CDR3 in DNA: TGTGCCAGCACCGGGCGGGACAGGGGAACAACTAATGAAAAACTGTTTTTT. It encodes CASTGRDRGTTNEKLFF.

The chain carries TRBV9 and TRBJ2-7; possible D gene TRBD2, 5 bases. This CDR3 has 14 residues. The germline CDR1 and CDR2 sequences are SGDLS and YYNGEE. V was clipped by 6 bases and J by 4 bases, with 17 bases between them. As DNA, the CDR3 is TGTGCCAGCACCCCCGGACCGGACTCTTACGAGCAGTACTTC. Translation: CASTPGPDSYEQYF.

The chain has TRBV7-2 and TRBJ2-2, with D possibly TRBD2 on 5 matching bases. The V end was cut by 5 bases, the J end by 5 bases, with 15 bases between. This CDR3 contains 15 residues. Germline CDR1 SGHTA, CDR2 FQGNSA. DNA for the CDR3: TGTGCCAGCAGCGTGACGGTGCGAGGGACCGGGGAGCTGTTTTTT. Amino acids: CASSVTVRGTGELFF.

The rearrangement links TRBV28 to TRBJ1-5; the D is unclear. CDR1 MDHEN and CDR2 SYDVKM come from the germline V gene. The CDR3 consists of 14 residues. Deletions cut 5 bases from V and 4 bases from J, with 12 bases between. This CDR3 reads CASSLSGPNQPQHF. CDR3 nucleotides: TGTGCCAGCAGTCTGAGCGGTCCGAATCAGCCCCAGCATTTT.

In its sample, this clone was seen once. The chain employs TRBV5-5 and TRBJ2-2; no clear D gene. CDR1 SGHKS and CDR2 YYEKEE come from the germline V gene (reference sequence). CDR3 length: 15 residues. The ends were cut back, 1 base at V and 2 bases at J, with 9 bases in the middle. The CDR3 nucleotides read TGTGCCAGCAGCTTGTTAGGTAGAAACACCGGGGAGCTGTTTTTT. It is translated as CASSLLGRNTGELFF. The variable domain in full, with the rest retrieved from reference TRBV5-5 and TRBJ2-2, is DAGVTQSPTHLIKTRGQQVTLRCSPISGHKSVSWYQQVLGQGPQFIFQYYEKEERGRGNFPDRFSARQFPNYSSELNVNALLLGDSALYLCASSLLGRNTGELFFGEGSRLTVL.

The chain joins TRBV5-1 to TRBJ2-7; 9 bases align to TRBD2. Germline CDR1 SGHRS, CDR2 YFSETQ. This CDR3 is 14 amino acids long. V lost 1 base to trimming and J lost 2 bases; unmatched junction nucleotides: 1. CDR3 region: CASSLSSGTYEQYF. The DNA for the CDR3 is TGCGCCAGCAGCTTGTCTAGCGGGACCTACGAGCAGTACTTC.

The rearrangement joins TRBV7-2 to TRBJ1-5; the D is unclear. The germline V gene has CDR1 SGHTA and CDR2 FQGNSA. Trimming cost V 5 bases and J 5 bases, with 10 bases left between them. This CDR3 comprises 13 residues. The CDR3 reads CASSPRPDQPQHF. Here the CDR3 DNA reads TGTGCCAGCAGCCCACGTCCGGATCAGCCCCAGCATTTT. The variable domain in full, completed from reference TRBV7-2 and TRBJ1-5, reads GAGVSQSPSNKVTEKGKDVELRCDPISGHTALYWYRQSLGQGLEFLIYFQGNSAPDKSGLPSDRFSAERTGGSVSTLTIQRTQQEDSAVYLCASSPRPDQPQHFGDGTRLSIL.

This clone was seen a handful of times. The rearrangement uses TRBV19 and TRBJ1-1, with D perhaps TRBD1 (5 bases). Germline CDR1 and CDR2: LNHDA and SQIVND (reference sequence). Trimming took off 5 bases at V and 2 bases at J, with 9 bases between the two ends. CDR3 length: 13 residues. CDR3 DNA sequence: TGTGCCAGTAGTTCAAGGGGTAACACTGAAGCTTTCTTT. Protein sequence: CASSSRGNTEAFF.

This clone occurred a few times. The chain has TRBV9 and TRBJ2-3; 8 positions match TRBD2. The V gene's germline CDR1 is SGDLS and CDR2 YYNGEE. V was pared by 0 bases and J by 8 bases, with 11 bases of the junction left unmatched. The CDR3 spans 16 residues. The CDR3 DNA follows: TGTGCCAGCAGCGTAGGAACTGCCGGGGGGGCGGGTACGCAGTATTTT. Translating gives CASSVGTAGGAGTQYF.

This chain joins TRBV4-1 and TRBJ2-4; D is ambiguous. CDR3 length: 17 amino acids. From germline, CDR1 is MGHRA and CDR2 YSYEKL. Trimming removed 0 bases at V and 0 bases at J, with 12 bases between. CDR3 residues: CASSQDTAALAKNIQYF. The CDR3, as DNA: TGCGCCAGCAGCCAAGATACGGCAGCCCTAGCCAAAAACATTCAGTACTTC.

The V and J genes are TRBV5-1 and TRBJ2-7; 7 bases agree with TRBD1. CDR1 and CDR2 (germline): SGHRS, YFSETQ. The CDR3 has 15 amino acids. V shed 5 bases, J shed 3 bases, and the junction held 11 bases outside the gene matches. Written as DNA, the CDR3 is TGCGCCAGCAGGGATGACAGGGAAACGGACTACGAGCAGTACTTC. This sequence encodes CASRDDRETDYEQYF.

J is TRBJ1-1 and V is TRBV5-1; D remains ambiguous. V was clipped by 0 bases and J by 6 bases, with 9 bases between them. Germline V lookup: CDR1 SGHRS, CDR2 YFSETQ. The length of the CDR3 is 13 residues. The CDR3: CASSLDGVAEAFF. The CDR3 DNA is TGCGCCAGCAGCTTGGACGGGGTAGCTGAAGCTTTCTTT. The full variable domain, completed using reference TRBV5-1 and TRBJ1-1, is KAGVTQTPRYLIKTRGQQVTLSCSPISGHRSVSWYQQTPGQGLQFLFEYFSETQRNKGNFPGRFSGRQFSNSRSEMNVSTLELGDSALYLCASSLDGVAEAFFGQGTRLTVV.

The chain uses TRBV15 and TRBJ1-1; TRBD1 might be the D (5 bases). Germline V gives CDR1 LNHNV, CDR2 YYDKDF (reference sequence). This CDR3 spans 14 amino acids. V was shortened by 1 base and J by 4 bases, with 10 bases between the two germline ends. The CDR3, as DNA: TGTGCCACCAGCAGAGGGGGGGTTATCACTGAAGCTTTCTTT. This gives the protein CATSRGGVITEAFF.

DNA of the CDR3: TGCGCCAGCAGCTTCTCTTTGAGGGAGTGGGAAACCGGGGAGCTGTTTTTT. The encoded protein is CASSFSLREWETGELFF. The rearrangement uses TRBV5-1 and TRBJ2-2, with D maybe TRBD2 (5 bases). The CDR3 has 17 amino acids. Germline V CDR1 and CDR2: SGHRS, YFSETQ. V was shortened by 2 bases and J by 5 bases, with 19 bases between the two germline ends.

The rearrangement joins TRBV5-1 to TRBJ2-2; 10 nucleotides agree with TRBD2. V dropped 3 bases and J dropped 4; count of bases not matched to a gene: 3. Germline V gene data show CDR1 as SGHRS and CDR2 as YFSETQ. CDR3 size: 15 residues. Written as DNA, the CDR3 is TGCGCCAGCAGCTCGGGACTAGCGAGCACCGGGGAGCTGTTTTTT. Its translation is CASSSGLASTGELFF. Full variable domain (missing parts from reference TRBV5-1 and TRBJ2-2): KAGVTQTPRYLIKTRGQQVTLSCSPISGHRSVSWYQQTPGQGLQFLFEYFSETQRNKGNFPGRFSGRQFSNSRSEMNVSTLELGDSALYLCASSSGLASTGELFFGEGSRLTVL.

This clone was counted a single time. The chain couples TRBV29-1 to TRBJ2-5, with a tentative D call TRBD2 (5 bases). The end of the DNA is better explained by TRBJ2-7, so the J call may be wrong. The CDR3 is 15 amino acids. From germline, CDR1 is SQVTM and CDR2 ANQGSEA. The CDR3 is CSGIAGGFGSYEQYF. CDR3 sequence (DNA): TGCAGCGGCATCGCGGGTGGTTTCGGCTCCTACGAGCAGTACTTC.